The 8 T cell receptor beta chains below all came from one sample that was sequenced in a study of neoadjuvant anti-PD-1 for oral cavity cancer. As to time point: after neoadjuvant nivolumab, at surgical resection. Clones were sequenced by immunoSEQ multiplex PCR, and TCRdb holds only the in-frame ones, with some missing. In the table there are about 14,000 clones, around 71% of which are singletons. Sample: PBMCs, taken after nivolumab (anti-PD-1) treatment. The receptors shown here come from a person aged 35-79 years with oral cavity squamous cell carcinoma.

This clone has a single count. The rearrangement uses TRBV30 and TRBJ2-5; D might be TRBD1 or TRBD2, each matching 5 bases. Per germline, CDR1 GTSNPN and CDR2 SVGIG (reference sequence). This CDR3 is built from 13 residues. Between the trimmed V and J ends, which lost 4 bases and 5 bases, there was a span of 14 bases. CDR3 amino acids: CAWTTLEGETQYF. The CDR3 region has the DNA TGTGCCTGGACAACACTAGAGGGGGAGACCCAGTACTTC. The full variable domain, completed using reference TRBV30 and TRBJ2-5, is SQTIHQWPATLVQPVGSPLSLECTVEGTSNPNLYWYRQAAGRGLQLLFYSVGIGQISSEVPQNLSASRPQDRQFILSSKKLLLSDSGFYLCAWTTLEGETQYFGPGTRLLVL.

This clone showed up just a few times. The chain employs TRBV10-1 and TRBJ2-1; 12 nucleotides line up with TRBD2. CDR1 is WNHNN and CDR2 is SYGVQD in the germline V gene (reference sequence). This CDR3 comprises 15 residues. After removal of 3 bases from V and 9 bases from J, the junction contained 6 bases not matched to a gene. The CDR3 DNA follows: TGCGCCAGCAGTGATCCTAGCGGGAGGGCCTCTGAGCAGTTCTTC. It codes for CASSDPSGRASEQFF.

The genes are TRBV30 and TRBJ1-2; D might be TRBD1 (5 bases). Trimming removed 5 bases at V and 8 bases at J, with 21 bases between. The CDR3 covers 14 residues. Per germline, CDR1 GTSNPN and CDR2 SVGIG (reference sequence). CDR3 in amino acids: CAWVTSPNRGGYTF. Written as DNA, the CDR3 is TGTGCCTGGGTCACATCCCCTAATCGGGGCGGCTACACCTTC.

The rearrangement joins TRBV5-4 to TRBJ2-3; D unclear. V lost 7 bases, J lost 0 bases, and 9 bases lay in between. Germline assignment: CDR1 SGHNT and CDR2 YYREEE (reference sequence). The CDR3 has 13 amino acids. CDR3 DNA sequence: TGTGCCAGCCGACCCGTAAGCACAGATACGCAGTATTTT. It specifies CASRPVSTDTQYF.

V gene TRBV6-5 combines with J gene TRBJ2-5; TRBD1 is a possible D gene (6 bases). Trimming removed 4 bases at V and 4 bases at J, with 16 bases between. Germline values: CDR1 MNHEY, CDR2 SVGAGI. The CDR3 covers 15 residues. CDR3 in DNA: TGTGCCAGCAGTTCATTCCAGGGGAGTGTAGAGACCCAGTACTTC. This gives the protein CASSSFQGSVETQYF.

V and J are TRBV30 and TRBJ1-3; D gene unclear. From germline, CDR1 is GTSNPN and CDR2 SVGIG (reference sequence). The CDR3 consists of 14 residues. Between the trimmed V and J ends, which lost 4 bases and 4 bases, there was a span of 14 bases. CDR3 DNA sequence: TGTGCCTGGATAACTGACTCGAACGGAAACACCATATATTTT. Its translation is CAWITDSNGNTIYF.

The V gene is TRBV12-5, the J gene TRBJ2-1, with D possibly being TRBD1 (6 bases). Trimming cost V 0 bases and J 2 bases, with 14 bases left between them. In germline, CDR1 is LGHNT, CDR2 FRNRAP. The CDR3 totals 17 residues. The CDR3 here is CASGLVQGGMAYNEQFF. DNA of the CDR3: TGTGCTAGTGGTTTGGTACAAGGGGGAATGGCCTACAATGAGCAGTTCTTC.

The rearrangement uses TRBV25-1 and TRBJ2-1; D may be TRBD2 (7 bases). From germline, CDR1 is MGHDK and CDR2 SYGVNS. V lost 3 bases to trimming and J lost 8 bases, with 11 bases between them. CDR3 length equals 13 residues. In DNA form, the CDR3 reads TGTGCCAGCAGTGACGGGGGGCTGGATGAGCAGTTCTTC. Protein sequence: CASSDGGLDEQFF.